A selection of T cell receptor beta chains follows, all from one sample in a study of shared clonotypes between healthy human individuals. Produced via immunoSEQ multiplex PCR; TCRdb's table is partial and in-frame only. The data show 2 million to 2.5 million clones, with 95% seen just once and roughly 0.13% held by the top ten. What was sequenced was naive CD4+ T cells sorted from blood. Source of these receptors: a man younger than 30 in good health. The CDR3 runs from the conserved cysteine through the conserved F or W. The order of the fields is V gene, CDR3 protein.

V gene: TRBV6-4
CDR3 protein: CASSRSGSGVTDTQYF

V gene: TRBV5-4
CDR3 protein: CASSLRTDQETQYF

V gene: TRBV28
CDR3 protein: CASRSAGGRLTDTQYF

V gene: TRBV6-1
CDR3 protein: CASSEVGNEQFF

V gene: TRBV5-5
CDR3 protein: CASLWGDRQETQYF

V gene: TRBV11-2
CDR3 protein: CASSKGLPETQYF

V gene: TRBV28
CDR3 protein: CASSSPGTGYSNQPQHF

V gene: TRBV7-6
CDR3 protein: CASRLSTGYGYTF

V gene: TRBV10-3
CDR3 protein: CAISVGRGYEQYF

V gene: TRBV19
CDR3 protein: CASNPGPWVQGQPQHF

V gene: TRBV28
CDR3 protein: CASSISTGGLTF

V gene: TRBV6-5
CDR3 protein: CASSQGNWNEKLFF

V gene: TRBV7-8
CDR3 protein: CASSLLAGAGTEAFF

V gene: TRBV7-2
CDR3 protein: CASSSGLAGETQYF

V gene: TRBV2
CDR3 protein: CASSLDSLSTNEKLFF

V gene: TRBV5-6
CDR3 protein: CASSLVGSGIDEQFF

V gene: TRBV27
CDR3 protein: CASSLWGGQGQNSNQPQHF

V gene: TRBV30
CDR3 protein: CAWSVRIGPSGANVLTF

V gene: TRBV5-1
CDR3 protein: CASSATGTGNTIYF

V gene: TRBV29-1
CDR3 protein: CSVGTDSPMNTEAFF

V gene: TRBV4-1
CDR3 protein: CASSQDWDNNEKLFF

V gene: TRBV5-6
CDR3 protein: CASSTVGGSGAQETQYF

V gene: TRBV6-6
CDR3 protein: CASSSQASGNTIYF

V gene: TRBV5-1
CDR3 protein: CASSILAGGGTGELFF

V gene: TRBV4-1
CDR3 protein: CASSRRLAENADTQYF

V gene: TRBV6-6
CDR3 protein: CASSRGTGDEAFF

V gene: TRBV9
CDR3 protein: CASSALTGNTEAFF

V gene: TRBV6-5
CDR3 protein: CASSYRGRTEAFF

V gene: TRBV10-3
CDR3 protein: CAISEVSGQGGRETQYF

V gene: TRBV7-2
CDR3 protein: CASSPGTGKQFF

V gene: TRBV6-4
CDR3 protein: CASSDAASGSPDTQYF

V gene: TRBV7-2
CDR3 protein: CASSLGSSNKETQYF

V gene: TRBV6-1
CDR3 protein: CASSRDRVPQPQHF

V gene: TRBV7-9
CDR3 protein: CASSRKTGGGGNEKLFF

V gene: TRBV21-1
CDR3 protein: CASSKARGGQPQHF

V gene: TRBV7-9
CDR3 protein: CASSSGQGWDQPQHF

V gene: TRBV2
CDR3 protein: CASSVEFSGANVLTF

V gene: TRBV18
CDR3 protein: CASSGQPVATNEKLFF

V gene: TRBV19
CDR3 protein: CASSITSNQPQHF

V gene: TRBV6-6
CDR3 protein: CAAAGGPYEQYF

V gene: TRBV27
CDR3 protein: CASSSRPLGNQPQHF

V gene: TRBV5-1
CDR3 protein: CASSKQGSGENTQYF

V gene: TRBV28
CDR3 protein: CASGQGGLNEKLFF

V gene: TRBV4-1
CDR3 protein: CASSQAPSTGYEQYF

V gene: TRBV7-9
CDR3 protein: CASSFYLVVRGITGELFF

V gene: TRBV6-4
CDR3 protein: CASSATETGRADTQYF

V gene: TRBV7-9
CDR3 protein: CASSNVGSGRPYEQYF

V gene: TRBV4-1
CDR3 protein: CASSQDRGATNEKLFF

V gene: TRBV5-1
CDR3 protein: CASSFGGNADTQYF

V gene: TRBV4-1
CDR3 protein: CASSHLAGVTGELFF

V gene: TRBV2
CDR3 protein: CASRTHNQPQHF

V gene: TRBV27
CDR3 protein: CASSTTQGPYEQYF

V gene: TRBV2
CDR3 protein: CASSGNGQAEQYF